This passage covers 11 T cell receptor beta chains from one sample sequenced in a study of blood T cell repertoires in COVID-19. TCRdb keeps only in-frame clones here, not all; method: immunoSEQ multiplex PCR. The profile shows 30,000 to 40,000 clones, about 82% of them singletons. Sequencing was performed on peripheral blood. Every receptor here comes from a man between 60 and 70 years old in a cohort sampled during active COVID-19.

The rearrangement links TRBV9 to TRBJ2-3, with D perhaps TRBD1 (6 bases). Looked up from germline, CDR1 is SGDLS and CDR2 is YYNGEE. This CDR3 has 14 residues. The V end was cut by 2 bases, the J end by 5 bases, with 12 bases between. Written as DNA, the CDR3 is TGTGCCAGCAGCGTTGGGGGCCGGCAAGATACGCAGTATTTT. Translation: CASSVGGRQDTQYF.

The chain has TRBV3-1 (or the pseudogene TRBV3-2) and TRBJ2-5; the D gene is possibly TRBD2 (5 bases). Germline V gene lookup returns CDR1 LGHDT and CDR2 YNNKEL (reference sequence). Trimming shortened V by 10 bases and J by 3 bases, and 18 bases separated the two germline ends. CDR3 length: 14 residues. CDR3 sequence: CATPQIFGEETQYF. In nucleotides, the CDR3 is TGTGCCACGCCTCAGATTTTCGGGGAAGAGACCCAGTACTTC.

This chain uses TRBV27 with TRBJ2-2, with TRBD2 matching 8 bases. Germline V gives CDR1 MNHEY, CDR2 SMNVEV (reference sequence). Germline trimming cut 2 bases from V and 2 bases from J; bases unmatched to any gene: 10. This CDR3 comprises 18 residues. The CDR3 DNA is TGTGCCAGCAGTTTAAGGGCGGGGGGCCGACTCAACACCGGGGAGCTGTTTTTT. Translation gives CASSLRAGGRLNTGELFF.

V usage is TRBV5-6 and J usage is TRBJ2-1; D remains unclear. The CDR3 consists of 16 residues. The germline V and J ends were trimmed by 0 bases and 3 bases, with 13 bases remaining between them. Germline V CDR1 and CDR2: SGHDT, YYEEEE. The CDR3 nucleotides read TGTGCCAGCAGCTTGGAGTCTGGGCGTAACTACAATGAGCAGTTCTTC. Protein product: CASSLESGRNYNEQFF.

The chain has TRBV7-9 and TRBJ1-2, with TRBD1 identical over 11 bases. Germline CDR1 reads SEHNR; CDR2 reads FQNEAQ (reference sequence). Losses at the gene ends were 7 bases for V and 7 bases for J; bases not matched to a gene: 2. The CDR3 runs to 12 residues. This chain's CDR3 is CASTGTGGGYTF. In nucleotides, the CDR3 is TGTGCCAGCACCGGGACAGGGGGTGGCTACACCTTC.

This clone was recorded a few times. The V and J genes are TRBV27 and TRBJ2-7, with 11 bases fitting TRBD1. V shed 10 bases and J 3 bases; nucleotides not matched to a gene: 5. This CDR3 has 13 residues. Germline CDR1 MNHEY, CDR2 SMNVEV (reference sequence). CDR3 nucleotide sequence: TGTGCCACTCGGGGACAGGGGGTCTACGAGCAGTACTTC. Translating it yields CATRGQGVYEQYF.

CDR3 loop: CASSPNRENTEAFF. CDR3 bases: TGTGCCAGCTCACCAAACAGGGAAAACACTGAAGCTTTCTTT. The chain carries TRBV18 and TRBJ1-1, with D possibly matching TRBD1 (6 bases). Deletions cut 2 bases from V and 2 bases from J, with 9 bases between. The CDR3 loop spans 14 amino acids. Per germline, CDR1 KGHSH and CDR2 LQKENI.

This clone was recorded a few times. CDR3 residues: CASSSDYYGYTF. As DNA, the CDR3 is TGTGCCAGCAGCTCGGACTACTATGGCTACACCTTC. The genes are TRBV5-4 and TRBJ1-2; no firm D call. The CDR3 sequence is 12 residues long. CDR1 and CDR2 from the germline V gene are SGHNT and YYREEE (reference sequence). Trimming pared 3 bases from V and 3 bases from J, leaving 6 bases between.

The gene calls are TRBV27 and TRBJ1-1, with TRBD1 matching 8 bases. With V trimmed by 7 bases and J by 1 base, 14 bases remained unmatched. Germline V gives CDR1 MNHEY, CDR2 SMNVEV (reference sequence). CDR3 length equals 17 residues. CDR3 in DNA: TGTGCCAGCATGGACCCCTTGACGACAGGGGCGAACACTGAAGCTTTCTTT. This translates into CASMDPLTTGANTEAFF.

J is TRBJ2-7 and V is TRBV15; D unresolved. Germline V gives CDR1 LNHNV, CDR2 YYDKDF (reference sequence). The CDR3 totals 15 residues. Between the trimmed V and J ends, which lost 0 bases and 3 bases, there was a span of 12 bases. The CDR3 sequence is CATSRDFSRNYEQYF. Written as DNA, the CDR3 is TGTGCCACCAGCAGAGATTTTAGCAGAAACTACGAGCAGTACTTC.

V usage is TRBV6-5 and J usage is TRBJ1-6, with D possibly being TRBD1 (5 bases). Germline CDR1 and CDR2: MNHEY and SVGAGI. V was trimmed by 7 bases and J by 6 bases, leaving 10 bases between them. This CDR3 is 13 amino acids long. As DNA, the CDR3 is TGTGCCAGCACCACGGGGGTTAATTCACCCCTCCACTTT. The encoded protein is CASTTGVNSPLHF.